The rows below give T cell receptor beta chains drawn from one sample of a study of neoadjuvant anti-PD-1 for oral cavity cancer. Profiled with immunoSEQ multiplex PCR; TCRdb holds only in-frame clones, not every one. The table lists around 30,000 clones, about 87% of them singletons. This specimen was PBMCs, taken before nivolumab (anti-PD-1) treatment. These receptors were taken from a person between 40 and 85 years old with oral cavity squamous cell carcinoma. Both conserved end residues are part of each CDR3. A D gene is named only where the DNA matches it firmly. The size entry is marked missing in some rows and otherwise reads once, few, many or a size class.

clone size: -; D gene: TRBD1; J gene: TRBJ2-5; V gene: TRBV7-2; CDR3 length: 16; CDR3 protein: CASSKAGTGGQETQYF; CDR3 DNA: TGTGCCAGCAGCAAAGCCGGGACAGGGGGCCAAGAGACCCAGTACTTC
clone size: -; D gene: -; J gene: TRBJ1-6; V gene: TRBV25-1; CDR3 length: 16; CDR3 protein: CASSESGARYNSPLHF; CDR3 DNA: TGTGCCAGCAGTGAATCCGGCGCCCGCTATAATTCACCCCTCCACTTT
clone size: once; D gene: -; J gene: TRBJ1-5; V gene: TRBV4-1; CDR3 length: 16; CDR3 protein: CASSQARGATNQPQHF; CDR3 DNA: TGCGCCAGCAGCCAAGCCCGGGGGGCAACTAATCAGCCCCAGCATTTT
clone size: -; D gene: -; J gene: TRBJ1-1; V gene: TRBV5-6; CDR3 length: 13; CDR3 protein: CASSRPVNTEAFF; CDR3 DNA: TGTGCCAGCAGCCGTCCGGTGAACACTGAAGCTTTCTTT
clone size: -; D gene: -; J gene: TRBJ2-1; V gene: TRBV4-1; CDR3 length: 14; CDR3 protein: CASSHGNRQNEQFF; CDR3 DNA: TGCGCCAGCAGCCATGGGAACAGGCAGAATGAGCAGTTCTTC
clone size: -; D gene: -; J gene: TRBJ1-4; V gene: TRBV2; CDR3 length: 13; CDR3 protein: CASSPTGREKLFF; CDR3 DNA: TGTGCCAGCAGTCCGACAGGACGGGAAAAACTGTTTTTT
clone size: -; D gene: -; J gene: TRBJ1-5; V gene: TRBV6-1; CDR3 length: 14; CDR3 protein: CASTEGRSNQPQHF; CDR3 DNA: TGTGCCAGCACTGAGGGGCGTAGCAATCAGCCCCAGCATTTT
clone size: -; D gene: -; J gene: TRBJ1-2; V gene: TRBV6-5; CDR3 length: 15; CDR3 protein: CASSSPRSLSGGYTF; CDR3 DNA: TGTGCCAGCAGTTCCCCTCGGTCCCTCTCGGGGGGCTACACCTTC
clone size: -; D gene: -; J gene: TRBJ2-1; V gene: TRBV7-6; CDR3 length: 16; CDR3 protein: CASSSTPPTRVPEQFF; CDR3 DNA: TGTGCCAGCAGCTCGACCCCGCCCACAAGGGTTCCTGAGCAGTTCTTC
clone size: -; D gene: -; J gene: TRBJ2-3; V gene: TRBV5-1; CDR3 length: 14; CDR3 protein: CASSLMVSADTQYF; CDR3 DNA: TGCGCCAGCAGCTTGATGGTATCAGCAGATACGCAGTATTTT
clone size: few; D gene: TRBD1; J gene: TRBJ1-6; V gene: TRBV9; CDR3 length: 15; CDR3 protein: CASSPRTGGNSPLHF; CDR3 DNA: TGTGCCAGCAGCCCCCGGACAGGGGGCAATTCACCCCTCCACTTT
clone size: -; D gene: -; J gene: TRBJ1-5; V gene: TRBV4-2; CDR3 length: 16; CDR3 protein: CASIRDSMYSNQPQHF; CDR3 DNA: TGTGCCAGCATTAGAGACAGTATGTATAGCAATCAGCCCCAGCATTTT
clone size: -; D gene: -; J gene: TRBJ2-3; V gene: TRBV4-1; CDR3 length: 15; CDR3 protein: CASSVEGSVTDTQYF; CDR3 DNA: TGCGCCAGCAGCGTGGAGGGGAGTGTCACAGATACGCAGTATTTT
clone size: once; D gene: -; J gene: TRBJ2-3; V gene: TRBV11-3; CDR3 length: 17; CDR3 protein: CASSIRRGAESTDTQYF; CDR3 DNA: TGTGCCAGCAGCATCCGACGTGGGGCAGAGAGCACAGATACGCAGTATTTT
clone size: -; D gene: -; J gene: TRBJ2-7; V gene: TRBV19; CDR3 length: 14; CDR3 protein: CASSMRQGLHEQYF; CDR3 DNA: TGTGCCAGTAGTATGCGTCAGGGGCTCCACGAGCAGTACTTC
clone size: -; D gene: -; J gene: TRBJ1-5; V gene: TRBV5-6; CDR3 length: 18; CDR3 protein: CASSLAGGGRTARQPQHF; CDR3 DNA: TGTGCCAGCAGCTTGGCCGGTGGGGGGCGAACGGCAAGGCAGCCCCAGCATTTT
clone size: -; D gene: TRBD1; J gene: TRBJ1-4; V gene: TRBV5-5; CDR3 length: 18; CDR3 protein: CASSFGTGHSTTNEKLFF; CDR3 DNA: TGTGCCAGCAGCTTTGGGACAGGGCACAGTACAACTAATGAAAAACTGTTTTTT
clone size: -; D gene: -; J gene: TRBJ1-2; V gene: TRBV6-1; CDR3 length: 14; CDR3 protein: CASSEHGTSYGYTF; CDR3 DNA: TGTGCCAGCAGTGAACACGGGACTTCGTATGGCTACACCTTC
clone size: once; D gene: -; J gene: TRBJ1-4; V gene: TRBV7-2; CDR3 length: 14; CDR3 protein: CASSPGTRGEKLFF; CDR3 DNA: TGTGCCAGCAGCCCCGGGACAAGAGGTGAAAAACTGTTTTTT
clone size: -; D gene: -; J gene: TRBJ2-3; V gene: TRBV5-1; CDR3 length: 15; CDR3 protein: CASSLRQDYTDTQYF; CDR3 DNA: TGCGCCAGCAGCTTACGACAGGACTACACAGATACGCAGTATTTT
clone size: -; D gene: TRBD1; J gene: TRBJ1-2; V gene: TRBV7-6; CDR3 length: 15; CDR3 protein: CATYGTEKTNYGYTF; CDR3 DNA: TGTGCCACCTACGGGACAGAGAAAACTAACTATGGCTACACCTTC
clone size: few; D gene: TRBD1; J gene: TRBJ2-5; V gene: TRBV2; CDR3 length: 15; CDR3 protein: CASSNSRDRQETQYF; CDR3 DNA: TGTGCCAGCAGTAATAGCCGGGACAGACAAGAGACCCAGTACTTC
clone size: -; D gene: TRBD1; J gene: TRBJ2-3; V gene: TRBV6-6; CDR3 length: 16; CDR3 protein: CASGKGGTGRTDTQYF; CDR3 DNA: TGTGCCAGCGGGAAGGGCGGGACAGGGAGAACAGATACGCAGTATTTT
clone size: -; D gene: TRBD1; J gene: TRBJ2-1; V gene: TRBV7-8; CDR3 length: 13; CDR3 protein: CASSVDRENEQFF; CDR3 DNA: TGTGCCAGCAGCGTAGACAGGGAGAATGAGCAGTTCTTC
clone size: -; D gene: -; J gene: TRBJ1-2; V gene: TRBV25-1; CDR3 length: 16; CDR3 protein: CASSESSITGYNGYTF; CDR3 DNA: TGTGCCAGCAGTGAATCCTCGATTACAGGTTACAATGGCTACACCTTC
clone size: -; D gene: TRBD2; J gene: TRBJ2-3; V gene: TRBV28; CDR3 length: 16; CDR3 protein: CASRGASGLGTDTQYF; CDR3 DNA: TGTGCCAGCAGGGGAGCTAGCGGGTTGGGCACAGATACGCAGTATTTT
clone size: -; D gene: -; J gene: TRBJ2-3; V gene: TRBV30; CDR3 length: 13; CDR3 protein: CAWSQGGTDTQYF; CDR3 DNA: TGTGCCTGGAGTCAGGGAGGCACAGATACGCAGTATTTT
clone size: -; D gene: -; J gene: TRBJ1-2; V gene: TRBV28; CDR3 length: 13; CDR3 protein: CASSQTERYGYTF; CDR3 DNA: TGTGCCAGCAGTCAGACAGAACGCTATGGCTACACCTTC
clone size: -; D gene: -; J gene: TRBJ1-5; V gene: TRBV19; CDR3 length: 13; CDR3 protein: CASMGHSNQPQHF; CDR3 DNA: TGTGCCAGTATGGGACATAGCAATCAGCCCCAGCATTTT
clone size: -; D gene: -; J gene: TRBJ1-6; V gene: TRBV7-9; CDR3 length: 15; CDR3 protein: CASSLVGGGNSPLHF; CDR3 DNA: TGTGCCAGCAGCTTGGTTGGGGGCGGCAATTCACCCCTCCACTTT
clone size: -; D gene: -; J gene: TRBJ1-2; V gene: TRBV10-3; CDR3 length: 15; CDR3 protein: CAISESRGGNDGYTF; CDR3 DNA: TGTGCCATCAGTGAGTCTCGGGGAGGAAACGATGGCTACACCTTC
clone size: -; D gene: -; J gene: TRBJ1-5; V gene: TRBV19; CDR3 length: 12; CDR3 protein: CASSIQGGDQHF; CDR3 DNA: TGTGCCAGTAGTATCCAAGGGGGGGACCAGCATTTT
clone size: -; D gene: -; J gene: TRBJ2-1; V gene: TRBV7-3; CDR3 length: 16; CDR3 protein: CASSLRGGGSSNEQFF; CDR3 DNA: TGTGCCAGCAGCCTAAGGGGCGGGGGCAGTTCCAATGAGCAGTTCTTC
clone size: -; D gene: -; J gene: TRBJ1-1; V gene: TRBV11-3; CDR3 length: 13; CDR3 protein: CASSQTGNTEAFF; CDR3 DNA: TGTGCCAGCAGTCAGACAGGGAACACTGAAGCTTTCTTT
clone size: -; D gene: TRBD1; J gene: TRBJ1-2; V gene: TRBV7-9; CDR3 length: 15; CDR3 protein: CASSLLGTEVWGYTF; CDR3 DNA: TGTGCCAGCAGCTTATTAGGGACAGAAGTTTGGGGCTACACCTTC
clone size: -; D gene: -; J gene: TRBJ1-1; V gene: TRBV5-1; CDR3 length: 15; CDR3 protein: CASSLAMGGNTEAFF; CDR3 DNA: TGCGCCAGCAGCTTGGCCATGGGCGGGAACACTGAAGCTTTCTTT
clone size: -; D gene: -; J gene: TRBJ2-4; V gene: TRBV2; CDR3 length: 12; CDR3 protein: CASNNVADIQYF; CDR3 DNA: TGTGCCAGCAATAACGTTGCGGACATTCAGTACTTC
clone size: -; D gene: -; J gene: TRBJ2-3; V gene: TRBV6-4; CDR3 length: 14; CDR3 protein: CASSEGSRTDTQYF; CDR3 DNA: TGTGCCAGCAGTGAAGGTAGCAGGACAGATACGCAGTATTTT
clone size: -; D gene: -; J gene: TRBJ2-1; V gene: TRBV6-4; CDR3 length: 14; CDR3 protein: CASSAEISYNEQFF; CDR3 DNA: TGTGCCAGCAGTGCCGAGATCTCCTACAATGAGCAGTTCTTC
clone size: -; D gene: TRBD1; J gene: TRBJ2-4; V gene: TRBV5-1; CDR3 length: 16; CDR3 protein: CASSIDRGVAKNIQYF; CDR3 DNA: TGCGCCAGCAGCATAGACAGGGGGGTAGCCAAAAACATTCAGTACTTC
clone size: -; D gene: TRBD1; J gene: TRBJ2-2; V gene: TRBV6-6; CDR3 length: 15; CDR3 protein: CASSSDRGRTGELFF; CDR3 DNA: TGTGCCAGCAGTTCGGACAGGGGGCGGACCGGGGAGCTGTTTTTT
clone size: -; D gene: TRBD1; J gene: TRBJ1-6; V gene: TRBV7-2; CDR3 length: 16; CDR3 protein: CASSQRTGTYNSPLHF; CDR3 DNA: TGTGCCAGCAGCCAAAGGACAGGGACTTATAATTCACCCCTCCACTTT
clone size: -; D gene: TRBD1; J gene: TRBJ2-3; V gene: TRBV5-1; CDR3 length: 13; CDR3 protein: CASSQGGTDTQYF; CDR3 DNA: TGCGCCAGCAGTCAGGGGGGCACAGATACGCAGTATTTT
clone size: -; D gene: -; J gene: TRBJ1-5; V gene: TRBV7-8; CDR3 length: 13; CDR3 protein: CASSFGGNQPQHF; CDR3 DNA: TGTGCCAGCAGCTTCGGTGGAAATCAGCCCCAGCATTTT